This TCR beta chain was captured in a study of blood T cell repertoires in COVID-19 (TCRdb year 2020). Turning to the overall study: Collaborator samples came from the United States, Italy and Spain and covered acute and convalescent phases of COVID-19. Deeply sampled blood TCRbeta repertoires from subjects exposed to, actively infected with, or recovered from COVID-19 were included in the dataset. Samples were obtained from the ongoing ImmuneRACE study (first 160 participants) and from 1,254 subjects provided by 6 global collaborators. Sample metadata almost always included a de-identified subject ID, COVID-19 status, age in years and sex. The material from the prospective study consisted of cDNA or gDNA derived from T cells, B-cell-depleted T cells, or PBMCs. The repertoires were released in a freely available public database intended as a resource for research on the immune response to SARS-CoV-2. HLA class I and class II types, where available, came from metadata supplied by the sample provider rather than from assay-based typing.

Of note for this clone: Its antigen has not been determined. No quality values exist for individual bases; no much larger clone is one base distant.

Sequences GTSNPN (CDR1) and SVGIG (CDR2) are obtained from the germline V gene (reference sequence). The cysteine opens and the phenylalanine closes a CDR3 of 17 amino acids. Only the CDR3 portion is preserved as DNA: 51 bases, with reading frame beginning at the first base. Trimming takes 2 bases off V and 5 bases off J; junction bases not matched to a gene: 15. TCRbeta CDR3 regions were amplified from genomic DNA by means of the immunoSEQ Assay, a bias-controlled multiplex PCR. The paper's data handling went like this. Nucleated cell counts per sample were estimated from amplification of reference gene primers within the assay. To quantify the absolute abundance of each unique TCRbeta CDR3 rearrangement, sequence reads were collapsed and filtered. Productive Simpson clonality was computed per sample as the square root of Simpson's diversity index over productive rearrangements. This is the immuneACCESS table as TCRdb keeps it, with only in-frame sequences that have V and J called. A part of the clones is gone; compared with another copy, unresolved V genes explain less than half, and the rest is unexplained. V and J calls and clone size come straight from that table; D and trimming were deduced from the DNA. The sample records about 140,000 clones, about three quarters of which are singletons. The ten largest clones take up about 15% of the sample.

Collaborating institutions collected whole blood in K2EDTA tubes following their own protocols. Collaborator samples were shipped for TCRbeta analysis as frozen whole blood, isolated PBMCs, or DNA extracted from either sample type. General findings and caveats noted by the study authors: The quantity of clinical and demographic metadata differed by source and by participant and was supplied without curation.

Specimen: peripheral blood. The chain is encoded by TRBV30 joined to TRBJ2-3; 8 of the junction bases match TRBD2. The source is a man aged 45-60 years with acute or convalescent COVID-19. The CDR3 region reads CAWSRGKAGEGRDTQYF. The DNA is TGTGCCTGGAGTCGTGGGAAAGCGGGGGAGGGCAGAGATACGCAGTATTTT. Extended through the reference TRBV30 and TRBJ2-3 proteins, this CDR3 yields the full variable domain: SQTIHQWPATLVQPVGSPLSLECTVEGTSNPNLYWYRQAAGRGLQLLFYSVGIGQISSEVPQNLSASRPQDRQFILSSKKLLLSDSGFYLCAWSRGKAGEGRDTQYFGPGTRLTVL.